This T cell receptor beta chain was documented in a study of human T cells and chemical hapten exposure. The study's findings and limits: Versus controls, expanded TCRs had significantly more large CDR3 similarity clusters.

Specified time point: patch test 1, 2 weeks after DPC sensitization. The treatment denotes: therapeutic diphenylcyclopropenone sensitization with weekly scalp DPC. There are 16 residues in the CDR3. V was pared by 6 bases and J by 2 bases, with 18 bases between. Germline V gives CDR1 WNHNN, CDR2 SYGVQD (reference sequence). TCRdb passed the RACE reads through MiXCR, listing each CDR3 protein once. The sample records approximately 100,000 distinct CDR3 sequences, 8% to 13% being singletons. This clonotype was counted only a few times. Its antigen is still unknown. This chain uses TRBV10-1 with TRBJ2-3; D is undetermined. The sample consisted of whole blood, taken in connection with sensitization to the hapten diphenylcyclopropenone (DPC). This clonotype was sampled from a woman in her thirties or forties with alopecia areata. Some clones in this sample may be carry-over from other donors' samples. The CDR3 loop reads CASSPAAQYSTDTQYF. The CDR3, as DNA: TGCGCCAGCAGCCCCGCAGCCCAATACTCCACAGATACGCAGTATTTT.